This TCR beta chain was sequenced for a study of T cell responses to AZD1222 COVID-19 vaccine. TCRdb's copy holds only in-frame clones and misses some; the assay was immunoSEQ multiplex PCR. The data contain fewer than 200,000 clones, around nine tenths of them singletons. Findings of the study overall: The peak T cell response came first, and repertoires were sampled only after it. CD4 TCRs covered the whole spike, strongest at regions 160-218 and 743-854. Clonal diversity was possibly underestimated, and the donors were mostly white British, with more females.

Trimming shortened V by 3 bases and J by 2 bases, and 1 base separated the two germline ends. The germline V gene has CDR1 LNHDA and CDR2 SQIVND (reference sequence). This CDR3 region has 11 residues. To note about this clone: The antigen is unknown. This specimen includes other DNA sequences encoding the same CDR3.

Both about-4-week and about-12-week second-dose recipients were combined. Sequencing was performed on peripheral blood, taken 28 days after the second AZD1222 dose. This chain uses TRBV19 with TRBJ1-1; D remains ambiguous. The sequence was obtained from an adult who received the AZD1222 COVID-19 vaccine. CDR3 region: CASSINTEAFF. The CDR3 DNA is TGTGCCAGTAGTATCAACACTGAAGCTTTCTTT.